These T cell receptor beta chains were read from a single sample in a study of blood T cells in healthy people across ages. TCRdb itself ran the 5' RACE reads through MiXCR, one entry per CDR3 protein. This table has 800,000 to 1,000,000 distinct CDR3 sequences, approximately 49% appearing once. Sequencing was done on a sample of blood. The receptors here all came from a man aged 30 to 39 in good health. The CDR3 runs from the conserved cysteine through the conserved F or W. A D gene is named only where the DNA matches it firmly. Expanded clones are given a class, and other clones once, few, many or no size at all.

>TRBV7-2|TRBD2|.|TRBJ2-7
CASSLSIGDYSYEQYF
TGTGCCAGCAGCTTATCCATAGGGGACTACTCCTACGAGCAGTACTTC
>TRBV7-9|TRBD1|few|TRBJ1-5
CASSWGQGDGNQPQHF
TGTGCCAGCAGCTGGGGACAGGGGGATGGCAATCAGCCCCAGCATTTT
>TRBV10-3|.|few|TRBJ1-6
CAISEPQGTPLHF
TGTGCCATCAGTGAGCCACAGGGCACACCCCTCCACTTT
>TRBV28|TRBD1|.|TRBJ1-5
CASGQGFDNQPQHF
TGTGCCAGTGGACAGGGGTTCGACAATCAGCCCCAGCATTTT
>TRBV5-1|.|.|TRBJ2-1
CASSLEVLSNEQFF
TGCGCCAGCAGCTTGGAGGTTCTCTCAAATGAGCAGTTCTTC
>TRBV24-1|.|few|TRBJ2-3
CATSEPGTTDTQYF
TGTGCCACCAGTGAACCCGGGACTACAGATACGCAGTATTTT
>TRBV6-5|.|.|TRBJ1-2
CASSYRPSNPGWGYGYTF
TGTGCCAGCAGTTATCGCCCATCAAATCCAGGGTGGGGCTATGGCTACACCTTC
>TRBV20-1|.|few|TRBJ1-2
CSASLLRVPYGYTF
TGCAGTGCTAGCCTACTGAGGGTGCCCTATGGCTACACCTTC
>TRBV6-2/TRBV6-3|TRBD1|.|TRBJ2-7
CASRKGQVISYEQYF
TGTGCCAGCAGAAAAGGACAGGTTATCTCCTACGAGCAGTACTTC
>TRBV24-1|.|.|TRBJ2-3
CATRNRADTQYF
TGTGCCACCCGGAACAGGGCAGATACGCAGTATTTT
>TRBV4-3|.|.|TRBJ2-1
CASSQGWSSYNEQFF
TGCGCCAGCAGCCAGGGTTGGAGTTCCTACAATGAGCAGTTCTTC